This T cell receptor (beta chain) was captured in a study of blood T cell repertoires in COVID-19. Turning to the study itself: Sites in the United States, Italy and Spain provided acute and convalescent COVID-19 samples. Sources were T cells, B-cell-depleted T cells, or PBMCs; the material itself was cDNA or gDNA.

The CDR3 is made up of 15 amino acids. CDR1 is SGHRS, CDR2 YFSETQ, per germline. V gave up 1 base and J gave up 0 bases, with 8 bases separating them. Per the original data handling: From reference gene primer amplification, estimates of nucleated cell counts were derived. Generated by immunoSEQ multiplex PCR, the TCRdb table keeps only in-frame clones and is missing some. V and J calls and clone size come straight from that table; D and trimming were deduced from the DNA. The sample lists about 150,000 clones; 84% were seen once. Sequenced input: peripheral blood. J is TRBJ2-1 and V is TRBV5-1; no definite D call. This TCR derives from a woman aged 50 to 65 with acute or convalescent COVID-19. The CDR3 coding sequence is TGCGCCAGCAGCTTGACGGGTAGCTCCTACAATGAGCAGTTCTTC. Protein: CASSLTGSSYNEQFF.